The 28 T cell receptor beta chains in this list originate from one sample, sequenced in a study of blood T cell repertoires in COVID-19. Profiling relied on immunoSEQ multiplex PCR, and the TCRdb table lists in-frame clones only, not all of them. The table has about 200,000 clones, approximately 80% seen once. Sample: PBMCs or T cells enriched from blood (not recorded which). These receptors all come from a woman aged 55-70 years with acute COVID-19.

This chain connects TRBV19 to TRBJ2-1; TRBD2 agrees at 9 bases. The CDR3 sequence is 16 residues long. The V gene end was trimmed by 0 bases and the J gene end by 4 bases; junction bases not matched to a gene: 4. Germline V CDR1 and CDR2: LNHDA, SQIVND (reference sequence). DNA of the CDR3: TGTGCCAGTAGTATAGATCCGAGCGGGGGGTACAATGAGCAGTTCTTC. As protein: CASSIDPSGGYNEQFF.

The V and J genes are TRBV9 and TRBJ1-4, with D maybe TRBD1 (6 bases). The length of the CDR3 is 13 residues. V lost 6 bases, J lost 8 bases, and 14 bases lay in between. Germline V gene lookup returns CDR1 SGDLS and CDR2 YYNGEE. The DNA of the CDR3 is TGTGCCAGCAACGGACAGTTAGAGGAAAAACTGTTTTTT. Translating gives CASNGQLEEKLFF.

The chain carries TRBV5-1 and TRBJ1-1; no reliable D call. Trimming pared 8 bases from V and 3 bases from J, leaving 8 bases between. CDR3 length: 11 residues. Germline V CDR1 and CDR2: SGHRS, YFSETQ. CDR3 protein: CASWEDTEAFF. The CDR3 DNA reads TGCGCCAGTTGGGAGGACACTGAAGCTTTCTTT.

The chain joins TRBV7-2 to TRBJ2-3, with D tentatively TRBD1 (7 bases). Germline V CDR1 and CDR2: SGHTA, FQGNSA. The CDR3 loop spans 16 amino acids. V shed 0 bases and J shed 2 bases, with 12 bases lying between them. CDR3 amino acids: CASSLARDRATDTQYF. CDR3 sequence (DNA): TGTGCCAGCAGCTTAGCGCGGGACAGAGCCACAGATACGCAGTATTTT. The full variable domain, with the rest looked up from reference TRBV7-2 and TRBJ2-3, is GAGVSQSPSNKVTEKGKDVELRCDPISGHTALYWYRQSLGQGLEFLIYFQGNSAPDKSGLPSDRFSAERTGGSVSTLTIQRTQQEDSAVYLCASSLARDRATDTQYFGPGTRLTVL.

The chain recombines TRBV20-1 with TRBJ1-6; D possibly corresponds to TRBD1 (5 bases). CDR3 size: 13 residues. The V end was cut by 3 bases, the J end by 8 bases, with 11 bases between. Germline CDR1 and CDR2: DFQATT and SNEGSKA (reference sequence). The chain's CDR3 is CSASRQGYSPLHF. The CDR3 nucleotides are TGCAGTGCTAGTCGGCAGGGATATTCACCCCTCCACTTT.

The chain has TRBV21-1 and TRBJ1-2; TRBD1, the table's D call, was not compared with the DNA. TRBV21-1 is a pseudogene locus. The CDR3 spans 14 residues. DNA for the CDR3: TGTGCCAGCAGCCGATTTACAGGGGCGGCTGGCTACACCTTC. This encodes CASSRFTGAAGYTF.

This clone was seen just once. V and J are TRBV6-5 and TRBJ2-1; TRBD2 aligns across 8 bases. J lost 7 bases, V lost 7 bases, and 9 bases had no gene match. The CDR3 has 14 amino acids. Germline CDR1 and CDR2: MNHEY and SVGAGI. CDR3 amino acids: CASTSREGVNEQFF. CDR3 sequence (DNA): TGTGCCAGCACCTCACGGGAGGGGGTGAATGAGCAGTTCTTC.

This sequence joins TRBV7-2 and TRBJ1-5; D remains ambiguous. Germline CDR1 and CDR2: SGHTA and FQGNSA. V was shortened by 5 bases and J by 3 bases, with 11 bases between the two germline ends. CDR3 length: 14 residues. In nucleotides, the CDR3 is TGTGCCAGCAGCCCCGACTCTCCCAATCAGCCCCAGCATTTT. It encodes CASSPDSPNQPQHF.

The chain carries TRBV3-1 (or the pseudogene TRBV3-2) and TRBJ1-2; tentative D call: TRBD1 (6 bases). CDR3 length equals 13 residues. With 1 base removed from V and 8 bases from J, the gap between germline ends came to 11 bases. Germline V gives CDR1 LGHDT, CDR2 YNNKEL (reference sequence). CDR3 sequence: CASSQGVRGGYTF. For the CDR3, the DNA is TGTGCCAGCAGCCAAGGAGTAAGGGGGGGCTACACCTTC.

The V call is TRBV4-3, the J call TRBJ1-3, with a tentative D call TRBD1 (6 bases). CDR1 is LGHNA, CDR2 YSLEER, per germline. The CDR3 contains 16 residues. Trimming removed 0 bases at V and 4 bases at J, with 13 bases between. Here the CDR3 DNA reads TGCGCCAGCAGCCAAGACTCAACAGGGTTGGGAAACACCATATATTTT. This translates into CASSQDSTGLGNTIYF.

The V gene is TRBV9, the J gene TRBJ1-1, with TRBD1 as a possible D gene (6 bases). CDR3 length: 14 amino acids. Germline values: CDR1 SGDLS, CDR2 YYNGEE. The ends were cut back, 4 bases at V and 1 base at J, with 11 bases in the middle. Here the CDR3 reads CASSLRDTNTEAFF. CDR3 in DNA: TGTGCCAGCAGCCTCCGGGACACGAACACTGAAGCTTTCTTT.

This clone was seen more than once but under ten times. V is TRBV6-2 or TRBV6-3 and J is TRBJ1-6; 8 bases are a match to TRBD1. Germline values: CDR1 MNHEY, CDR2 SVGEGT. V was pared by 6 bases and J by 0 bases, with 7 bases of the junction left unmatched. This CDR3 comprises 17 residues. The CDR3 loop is CASSSDRESSYNSPLHF. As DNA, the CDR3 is TGTGCCAGCAGCTCGGACAGGGAGAGCTCCTATAATTCACCCCTCCACTTT.

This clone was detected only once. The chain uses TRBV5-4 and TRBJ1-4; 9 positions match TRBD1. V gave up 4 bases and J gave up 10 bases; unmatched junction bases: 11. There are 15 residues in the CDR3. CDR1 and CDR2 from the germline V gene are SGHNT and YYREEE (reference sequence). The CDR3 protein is CASSGSGTGSGKLFF. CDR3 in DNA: TGTGCCAGCAGCGGATCCGGGACAGGGAGCGGAAAACTGTTTTTT. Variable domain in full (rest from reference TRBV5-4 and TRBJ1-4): ETGVTQSPTHLIKTRGQQVTLRCSSQSGHNTVSWYQQALGQGPQFIFQYYREEENGRGNFPPRFSGLQFPNYSSELNVNALELDDSALYLCASSGSGTGSGKLFFGSGTQLSVL.

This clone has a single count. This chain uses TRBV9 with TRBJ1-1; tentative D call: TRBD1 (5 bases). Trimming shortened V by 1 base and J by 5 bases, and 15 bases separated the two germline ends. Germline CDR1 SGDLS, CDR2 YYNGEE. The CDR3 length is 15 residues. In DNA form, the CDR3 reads TGTGCCAGCAGCGTATCCTGGGGCGGTGAGACTGAAGCTTTCTTT. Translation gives CASSVSWGGETEAFF. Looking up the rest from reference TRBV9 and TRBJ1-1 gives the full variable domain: DSGVTQTPKHLITATGQRVTLRCSPRSGDLSVYWYQQSLDQGLQFLIQYYNGEERAKGNILERFSAQQFPDLHSELNLSSLELGDSALYFCASSVSWGGETEAFFGQGTRLTVV.

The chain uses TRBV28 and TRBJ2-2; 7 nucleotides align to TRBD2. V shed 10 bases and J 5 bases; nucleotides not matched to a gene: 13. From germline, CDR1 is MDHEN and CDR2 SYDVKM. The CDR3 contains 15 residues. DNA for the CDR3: TGTGCCACAATGAGGGAGGGTCCCATTACCGGGGAGCTGTTTTTT. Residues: CATMREGPITGELFF.

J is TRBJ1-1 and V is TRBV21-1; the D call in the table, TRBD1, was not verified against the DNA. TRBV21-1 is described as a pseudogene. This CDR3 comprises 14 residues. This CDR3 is CASSTRQGNTEAFF. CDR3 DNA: TGTGCCAGCAGCACAAGACAGGGGAACACTGAAGCTTTCTTT.

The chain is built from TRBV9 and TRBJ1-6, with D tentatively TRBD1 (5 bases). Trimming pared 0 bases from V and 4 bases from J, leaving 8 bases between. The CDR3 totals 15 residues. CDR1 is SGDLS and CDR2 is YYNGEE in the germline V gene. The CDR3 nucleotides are TGTGCCAGCAGCGTAGAGGGGTCTTATAATTCACCCCTCCACTTT. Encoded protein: CASSVEGSYNSPLHF.

As DNA, the CDR3 is TGTGCCAGCAGCGCCTGGACAGCCACTGGAAACACCATATATTTT. It codes for CASSAWTATGNTIYF. The chain couples TRBV9 to TRBJ1-3; D is possibly TRBD1 (6 bases). Germline V gene data show CDR1 as SGDLS and CDR2 as YYNGEE. The CDR3 totals 15 residues. V gave up 3 bases and J gave up 2 bases, with 12 bases separating them. Drawing the rest from reference TRBV9 and TRBJ1-3, the complete variable domain is DSGVTQTPKHLITATGQRVTLRCSPRSGDLSVYWYQQSLDQGLQFLIQYYNGEERAKGNILERFSAQQFPDLHSELNLSSLELGDSALYFCASSAWTATGNTIYFGEGSWLTVV.

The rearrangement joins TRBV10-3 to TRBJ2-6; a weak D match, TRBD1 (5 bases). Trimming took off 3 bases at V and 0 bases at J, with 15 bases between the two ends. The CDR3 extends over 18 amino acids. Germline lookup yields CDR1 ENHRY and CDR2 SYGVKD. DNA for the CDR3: TGTGCCATCAGTGAAGACAGAATCTCTATCTCTGGGGCCAACGTCCTGACTTTC. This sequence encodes CAISEDRISISGANVLTF.

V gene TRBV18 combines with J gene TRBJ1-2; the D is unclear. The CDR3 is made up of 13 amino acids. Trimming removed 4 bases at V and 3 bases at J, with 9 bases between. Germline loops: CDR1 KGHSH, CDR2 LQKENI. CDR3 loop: CASSQEVDYGYTF. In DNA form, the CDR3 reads TGTGCCAGCTCACAGGAGGTAGACTATGGCTACACCTTC.

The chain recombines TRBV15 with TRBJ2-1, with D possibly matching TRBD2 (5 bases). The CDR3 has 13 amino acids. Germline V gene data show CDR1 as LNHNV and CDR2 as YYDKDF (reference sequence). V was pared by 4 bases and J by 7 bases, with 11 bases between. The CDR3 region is CATSTNTGNEQFF. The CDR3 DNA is TGTGCCACCAGCACTAATACGGGGAATGAGCAGTTCTTC. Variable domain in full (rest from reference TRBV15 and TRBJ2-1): DAMVIQNPRYQVTQFGKPVTLSCSQTLNHNVMYWYQQKSSQAPKLLFHYYDKDFNNEADTPDNFQSRRPNTSFCFLDIRSPGLGDTAMYLCATSTNTGNEQFFGPGTRLTVL.

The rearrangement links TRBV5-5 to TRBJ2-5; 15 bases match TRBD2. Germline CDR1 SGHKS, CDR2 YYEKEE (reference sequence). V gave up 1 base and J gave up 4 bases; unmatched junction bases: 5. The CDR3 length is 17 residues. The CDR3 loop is CASSLFGLAGGLETQYF. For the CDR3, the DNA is TGTGCCAGCAGCTTGTTCGGACTAGCGGGGGGGCTAGAGACCCAGTACTTC.

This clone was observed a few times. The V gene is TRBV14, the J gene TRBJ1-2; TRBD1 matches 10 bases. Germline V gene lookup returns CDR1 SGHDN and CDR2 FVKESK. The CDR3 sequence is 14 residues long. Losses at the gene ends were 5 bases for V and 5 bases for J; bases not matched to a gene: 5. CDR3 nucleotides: TGTGCCAGCAGCGCTTCGGGACAGGGGTATGGCTACACCTTC. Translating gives CASSASGQGYGYTF.

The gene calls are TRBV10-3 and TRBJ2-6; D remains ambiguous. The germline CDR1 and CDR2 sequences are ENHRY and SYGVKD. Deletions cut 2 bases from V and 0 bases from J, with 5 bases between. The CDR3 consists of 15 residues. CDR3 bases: TGTGCCATCAGTGAGGGGCCCTCTGGGGCCAACGTCCTGACTTTC. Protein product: CAISEGPSGANVLTF.

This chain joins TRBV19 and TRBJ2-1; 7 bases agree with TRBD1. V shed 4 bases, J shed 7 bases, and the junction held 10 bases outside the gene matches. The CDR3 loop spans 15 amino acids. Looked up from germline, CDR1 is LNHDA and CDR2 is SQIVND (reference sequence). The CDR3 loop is CASSTFKGQQNEQFF. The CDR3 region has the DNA TGTGCCAGTAGTACCTTCAAGGGACAGCAGAATGAGCAGTTCTTC.

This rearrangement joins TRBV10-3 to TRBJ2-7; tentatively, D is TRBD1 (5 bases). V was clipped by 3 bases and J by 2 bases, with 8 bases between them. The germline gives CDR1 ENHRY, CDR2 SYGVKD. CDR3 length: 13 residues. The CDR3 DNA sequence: TGTGCCATCAGTGAAGACAGAACCTACGAGCAGTACTTC. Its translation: CAISEDRTYEQYF.

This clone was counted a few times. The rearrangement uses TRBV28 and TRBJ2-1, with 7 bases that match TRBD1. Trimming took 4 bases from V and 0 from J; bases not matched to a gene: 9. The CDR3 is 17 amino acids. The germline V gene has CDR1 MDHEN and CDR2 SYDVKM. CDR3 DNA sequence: TGTGCCAGCAGTTCCTTCTTCCGGGACAGCTCCTACAATGAGCAGTTCTTC. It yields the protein CASSSFFRDSSYNEQFF.

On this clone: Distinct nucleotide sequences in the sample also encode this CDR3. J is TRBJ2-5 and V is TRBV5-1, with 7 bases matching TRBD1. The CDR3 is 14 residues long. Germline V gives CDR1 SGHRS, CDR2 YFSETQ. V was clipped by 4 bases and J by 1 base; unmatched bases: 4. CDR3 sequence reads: CASSPGTAQETQYF. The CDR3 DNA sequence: TGCGCCAGCAGCCCCGGGACAGCCCAAGAGACCCAGTACTTC.